This TCR beta chain was documented in a study of long-term antiretroviral therapy in people with HIV. An immunoSEQ assay, version v3.0, was performed at survey level. The method was immunoSEQ multiplex PCR; TCRdb's version includes in-frame clones alone and lacks a portion of them. Among tens of thousands of clones listed, about 86% were seen once. Study-level findings and limits: Post-ART, diversity grew, though it stayed under transplant donor control levels.

The CDR3 consists of 14 residues. Germline assignment: CDR1 SGHDN and CDR2 FVKESK. The J segment lost 4 bases and the V segment lost 5 bases, leaving 3 bases of the junction unmatched. Without exception, participants with HIV were treated in the United States. For this clone: Its antigen remains unidentified.

The rearrangement links TRBV14 to TRBJ2-2; 8 bases map to TRBD1. This receptor was obtained from a woman aged 18-29 years with HIV. Sample: unsorted PBMCs, taken just before starting antiretroviral therapy. CDR3 DNA sequence: TGTGCCAGCAGCGGACAGGGCTCCACCGGGGAGCTGTTTTTT. Protein sequence: CASSGQGSTGELFF.